These 30 T cell receptor beta chains were sequenced from one sample in a study of T cells and copy number aberrations in small-cell lung cancer. Sequencing was performed with immunoSEQ multiplex PCR; in TCRdb, only in-frame clones are kept and a portion is missing. This table holds 3,000 or so clones, just over 90% found once. Sequenced: normal tissue next to the tumor. These receptors came from a man aged 45-65 years with small cell lung cancer.

This rearrangement joins TRBV7-2 to TRBJ2-2; D remains unclear. The germline CDR1 and CDR2 sequences are SGHTA and FQGNSA. Trimming stripped 7 bases from V and 1 base from J, with 10 bases between. The length of the CDR3 is 14 residues. The CDR3 sequence is CASTLTRNTGELFF. The DNA of the CDR3 is TGTGCCAGCACCCTTACACGGAACACCGGGGAGCTGTTTTTT.

This chain connects TRBV9 to TRBJ2-1; D is uncertain. CDR3 size: 15 residues. Germline CDR1 and CDR2: SGDLS and YYNGEE. V was trimmed by 0 bases and J by 4 bases, leaving 11 bases between them. Here the CDR3 DNA reads TGTGCCAGCAGCGTAGCTTCGACAACTTACAATGAGCAGTTCTTC. Its protein is CASSVASTTYNEQFF.

This sequence joins TRBV5-1 and TRBJ1-4; the D is unclear. V lost 3 bases to trimming and J lost 2 bases, with 23 bases between them. In germline, CDR1 is SGHRS, CDR2 YFSETQ. CDR3 length: 19 residues. The CDR3 DNA is TGCGCCAGCAGCTCCCTCGGCCCCCCATCTGGGCAGACTAATGAAAAACTGTTTTTT. Residues: CASSSLGPPSGQTNEKLFF. Looking up the rest from reference TRBV5-1 and TRBJ1-4 gives the full variable domain: KAGVTQTPRYLIKTRGQQVTLSCSPISGHRSVSWYQQTPGQGLQFLFEYFSETQRNKGNFPGRFSGRQFSNSRSEMNVSTLELGDSALYLCASSSLGPPSGQTNEKLFFGSGTQLSVL.

J is TRBJ1-5 and V is TRBV18; maybe TRBD1 (6 bases). V lost 6 bases and J lost 6, with 12 bases in between. The CDR3 has 13 amino acids. Germline V CDR1 and CDR2: KGHSH, LQKENI. The CDR3 nucleotides read TGTGCCAGCTCCCCGGGAGGGGGTCAGCCCCAGCATTTT. This translates into CASSPGGGQPQHF.

The V gene is TRBV9, the J gene TRBJ2-3; D remains ambiguous. This CDR3 is 14 amino acids long. With 4 bases removed from V and 0 bases from J, the gap between germline ends came to 9 bases. The germline V gene has CDR1 SGDLS and CDR2 YYNGEE. The CDR3 loop reads CASSTQLSTDTQYF. The CDR3 region has the DNA TGTGCCAGCAGCACACAGCTTAGCACAGATACGCAGTATTTT.

The gene calls are TRBV5-1 and TRBJ2-7; tentative D call: TRBD2 (6 bases). Germline lookup yields CDR1 SGHRS and CDR2 YFSETQ. This CDR3 has 14 amino acids. Trimming left V 2 bases short and J 4 bases short, with 13 bases between. CDR3 coding DNA: TGCGCCAGCAGCTTCGGGGGATCCTTTTACGAGCAGTACTTC. Encoded protein: CASSFGGSFYEQYF. The full variable domain, in which reference TRBV5-1 and TRBJ2-7 provide the parts outside the CDR3, is KAGVTQTPRYLIKTRGQQVTLSCSPISGHRSVSWYQQTPGQGLQFLFEYFSETQRNKGNFPGRFSGRQFSNSRSEMNVSTLELGDSALYLCASSFGGSFYEQYFGPGTRLTVT.

The chain joins TRBV30 to TRBJ2-7; D assignment may be TRBD1 or TRBD2 (6 bases each). The germline V gene has CDR1 GTSNPN and CDR2 SVGIG (reference sequence). With 3 bases removed from V and 3 bases from J, the gap between germline ends came to 15 bases. This CDR3 region has 14 residues. The CDR3 region is CAWSAKGGFYEQYF. The CDR3 DNA sequence: TGTGCCTGGAGCGCGAAGGGGGGTTTCTACGAGCAGTACTTC.

CDR3 in amino acids: CASSLGGTARAETQYF. The CDR3 DNA follows: TGCGCCAGCAGCTTGGGAGGGACGGCTCGGGCGGAGACCCAGTACTTC. V and J are TRBV5-1 and TRBJ2-5; either TRBD1 or TRBD2 may supply D (5 bases each). V was shortened by 0 bases and J by 5 bases, with 17 bases between the two germline ends. The length of the CDR3 is 16 residues. Germline lookup yields CDR1 SGHRS and CDR2 YFSETQ.

The chain carries TRBV30 and TRBJ2-5; D remains ambiguous. Deletions cut 3 bases from V and 3 bases from J, with 5 bases between. Germline V gene lookup returns CDR1 GTSNPN and CDR2 SVGIG (reference sequence). This CDR3 is built from 11 residues. The CDR3 nucleotides read TGTGCCTGGAGGGCAGAAGAGACCCAGTACTTC. This sequence encodes CAWRAEETQYF.

The chain couples TRBV5-6 to TRBJ1-4; maybe TRBD1 (6 bases). Trimming took off 4 bases at V and 4 bases at J, with 17 bases between the two ends. The CDR3 spans 16 residues. Per the germline V gene, CDR1 is SGHDT and CDR2 is YYEEEE. The CDR3 DNA sequence: TGTGCCAGCAGCATGGGCCGGGACACTAATAATGAAAAACTGTTTTTT. Translated, it gives CASSMGRDTNNEKLFF.

V usage is TRBV11-2 and J usage is TRBJ2-7; D is possibly TRBD1 or TRBD2 (5 bases each). CDR3 size: 14 residues. Trimming cost V 5 bases and J 2 bases, with 13 bases left between them. The germline V gene encodes CDR1 SGHAT and CDR2 FQNNGV. CDR3 protein: CASSLGTGPYEQYF. In nucleotides, the CDR3 is TGTGCCAGCAGCCTCGGGACGGGACCCTACGAGCAGTACTTC. Combining the CDR3 with reference TRBV11-2 and TRBJ2-7 gives the whole variable domain EAGVAQSPRYKIIEKRQSVAFWCNPISGHATLYWYQQILGQGPKLLIQFQNNGVVDDSQLPKDRFSAERLKGVDSTLKIQPAKLEDSAVYLCASSLGTGPYEQYFGPGTRLTVT.

The J gene is TRBJ1-3, the V gene TRBV6-6; no clear D. Germline CDR1 MNHNY, CDR2 SVGAGI (reference sequence). CDR3 length equals 14 residues. Trimming removed 6 bases from V and 2 bases from J, with 11 bases in between. The CDR3 protein is CASSGGTTGNTIYF. CDR3 bases: TGTGCCAGCAGCGGTGGCACCACTGGAAACACCATATATTTT.

This chain connects TRBV10-1 to TRBJ1-1; unclear D gene. V dropped 3 bases and J dropped 3 bases, with 14 bases sitting between them. The CDR3 has 15 amino acids. The germline V gene has CDR1 WNHNN and CDR2 SYGVQD (reference sequence). The CDR3 DNA follows: TGCGCCAGCAGTGAAATCGGCTCTCTTGACACTGAAGCTTTCTTT. Translating gives CASSEIGSLDTEAFF.

The chain is built from TRBV27 and TRBJ2-1; the D is unclear. CDR1 is MNHEY, CDR2 SMNVEV, per germline (reference sequence). The CDR3 is 13 amino acids. V lost 6 bases and J 0 bases, leaving 6 bases between the germline ends. CDR3 loop: CASSHGSYNEQFF. DNA for the CDR3: TGTGCCAGCAGCCATGGCTCCTACAATGAGCAGTTCTTC.

A single count supports this clone. The genes are TRBV25-1 and TRBJ2-1; tentatively, D is TRBD2 (6 bases). V lost 5 bases and J lost 6, with 20 bases in between. Germline loops: CDR1 MGHDK, CDR2 SYGVNS. The CDR3 spans 16 residues. CDR3 region: CASSSSPNGGPNEQFF. The CDR3 coding sequence is TGTGCCAGCAGTTCCTCCCCCAACGGGGGACCCAATGAGCAGTTCTTC.

This clone turned up a few times. The chain uses TRBV5-1 and TRBJ2-2; the D is unclear. V was trimmed by 4 bases and J by 0 bases, leaving 7 bases between them. This CDR3 spans 14 amino acids. Looked up from germline, CDR1 is SGHRS and CDR2 is YFSETQ. CDR3 DNA: TGCGCCAGCAGCGCCGACACGAACACCGGGGAGCTGTTTTTT. It is translated as CASSADTNTGELFF. The full variable domain, rest sourced from reference TRBV5-1 and TRBJ2-2, is KAGVTQTPRYLIKTRGQQVTLSCSPISGHRSVSWYQQTPGQGLQFLFEYFSETQRNKGNFPGRFSGRQFSNSRSEMNVSTLELGDSALYLCASSADTNTGELFFGEGSRLTVL.

V is TRBV10-3 and J is TRBJ1-1, with TRBD1 as a possible D gene (5 bases). V was clipped by 11 bases and J by 1 base, with 14 bases between them. The CDR3 runs 13 residues. Germline V gives CDR1 ENHRY, CDR2 SYGVKD. The CDR3 spells CAVQGDTNTEAFF. The CDR3 DNA follows: TGTGCCGTCCAGGGAGACACGAACACTGAAGCTTTCTTT.

V gene TRBV7-8 combines with J gene TRBJ2-2, with D perhaps matching TRBD2 (5 bases). V dropped 8 bases and J dropped 6 bases, with 34 bases sitting between them. This CDR3 has 20 amino acids. CDR1 SGHVS and CDR2 FQNEAQ come from the germline V gene. This CDR3 reads CASHTRKVDNIRRKSGELFF. The CDR3 nucleotides read TGTGCCAGCCACACTCGGAAGGTAGACAATATCCGGAGGAAATCCGGGGAGCTGTTTTTT.

The rearrangement joins TRBV5-1 to TRBJ2-3; TRBD1 matches at 9 bases. Germline V CDR1 and CDR2: SGHRS, YFSETQ. The CDR3 runs to 15 residues. V shed 3 bases, J shed 3 bases, and the junction held 5 bases outside the gene matches. In DNA, the CDR3 is TGCGCCAGCAGCTCAACAGGGGGCGGGACAGATACGCAGTATTTT. Encoded protein: CASSSTGGGTDTQYF.

V usage is TRBV14 and J usage is TRBJ2-5; maybe TRBD2 (6 bases). This CDR3 comprises 16 residues. CDR1 and CDR2 (germline): SGHDN, FVKESK. V dropped 4 bases and J dropped 2 bases, with 17 bases sitting between them. In DNA form, the CDR3 reads TGTGCCAGCAGCCCTCAATGGGGACTTCTTCAAGAGACCCAGTACTTC. Protein: CASSPQWGLLQETQYF.

The CDR3 DNA reads as TGTGCCAGCAGCCCGGGGACGGCCACTGAAGCTTTCTTT. It encodes CASSPGTATEAFF. The V gene is TRBV9, the J gene TRBJ1-1; D might be TRBD1 (5 bases). This CDR3 comprises 13 residues. The V end lost 4 bases, the J end lost 4 bases, and 11 bases lay between the germline ends. CDR1 and CDR2 (germline): SGDLS, YYNGEE.

This chain links TRBV9 with TRBJ2-5; 8 nucleotides line up with TRBD1. The CDR3 runs to 15 residues. Germline CDR1 reads SGDLS; CDR2 reads YYNGEE. V gave up 3 bases and J gave up 5 bases; unmatched junction bases: 9. CDR3 nucleotide sequence: TGTGCCAGCAGCGCAAGGACAGGGCCTGAGGAGACCCAGTACTTC. It is translated as CASSARTGPEETQYF.

This chain joins TRBV11-3 and TRBJ1-1; D unresolved. The CDR3 spans 14 residues. The V end lost 0 bases, the J end lost 4 bases, and 9 bases lay between the germline ends. The germline V gene has CDR1 SGHNT and CDR2 YENEEA. For the CDR3, the DNA is TGTGCCAGCAGCTTAGAAGAGAGGAGCACTGAAGCTTTCTTT. Translation: CASSLEERSTEAFF.

This chain links TRBV30 with TRBJ1-2; 8 bases agree with TRBD1. Germline-derived CDR1 and CDR2 are GTSNPN and SVGIG (reference sequence). With V trimmed by 7 bases and J by 1 base, 8 bases remained unmatched. There are 14 residues in the CDR3. This chain's CDR3 is CAYSGQGDNYGYTF. CDR3 bases: TGTGCCTACAGCGGACAGGGCGATAACTATGGCTACACCTTC. Filled out from reference TRBV30 and TRBJ1-2, the complete variable domain reads SQTIHQWPATLVQPVGSPLSLECTVEGTSNPNLYWYRQAAGRGLQLLFYSVGIGQISSEVPQNLSASRPQDRQFILSSKKLLLSDSGFYLCAYSGQGDNYGYTFGSGTRLTVV.

This chain connects TRBV29-1 to TRBJ1-1; maybe TRBD1 (6 bases). The CDR3 has 15 amino acids. Per germline, CDR1 SQVTM and CDR2 ANQGSEA. Between the trimmed V and J ends, which lost 3 bases and 4 bases, there was a span of 18 bases. CDR3 in DNA: TGCAGCGTTGATTCCGGGGGCGCGGGAGGCACTGAAGCTTTCTTT. The encoded protein is CSVDSGGAGGTEAFF.

The chain combines TRBV29-1 with TRBJ2-2; D is uncertain. V lost 1 base and J lost 0, with 6 bases in between. There are 14 residues in the CDR3. Per germline, CDR1 SQVTM and CDR2 ANQGSEA. Written as DNA, the CDR3 is TGCAGCGTTGAAGGGGGATCGAACACCGGGGAGCTGTTTTTT. Amino acid sequence: CSVEGGSNTGELFF.

The rearrangement links TRBV11-2 to TRBJ2-2; maybe TRBD2 (5 bases). The ends were cut back, 5 bases at V and 6 bases at J, with 16 bases in the middle. The germline V gene has CDR1 SGHAT and CDR2 FQNNGV. CDR3 length equals 15 residues. The CDR3 sequence is CASSAGPGLAGELFF. The CDR3 nucleotides are TGTGCCAGCAGCGCTGGTCCGGGGTTAGCCGGGGAGCTGTTTTTT.

The CDR3 region is CASSGLELNTGELFF. The CDR3 DNA sequence: TGTGCCAGCAGTGGGCTGGAGCTGAACACCGGGGAGCTGTTTTTT. The chain is built from TRBV6-5 and TRBJ2-2, with unresolved D. Trimming took off 5 bases at V and 1 base at J, with 11 bases between the two ends. The germline V gene has CDR1 MNHEY and CDR2 SVGAGI. The CDR3 runs 15 residues.

The V gene is TRBV29-1, the J gene TRBJ2-1; unclear D gene. Deletions cut 0 bases from V and 9 bases from J, with 12 bases between. Germline loops: CDR1 SQVTM, CDR2 ANQGSEA. The CDR3 is 13 residues long. For the CDR3, the DNA is TGCAGCGTTGAAGATACGATCAAGAGTGAGCAGTTCTTC. Protein sequence: CSVEDTIKSEQFF.

This sequence joins TRBV13 and TRBJ1-1; D not certain. Deletions cut 5 bases from V and 1 base from J, with 14 bases between. Germline loops: CDR1 PRHDT, CDR2 FYEKMQ (reference sequence). This CDR3 is 15 amino acids long. DNA for the CDR3: TGTGCCAGCAGCAATCGTCATTCACCGAACACTGAAGCTTTCTTT. Translated: CASSNRHSPNTEAFF.